This T cell receptor beta chain was identified during a study of OX40 agonist ivuxolimab in advanced cancers. About the research overall: In three patients, partial responses were observed, one with hepatocellular carcinoma and two with cutaneous melanoma. Study observations and caveats: Certain nonresponding patients likewise had low normalized T-cell clonal expansion. Partial responders receiving 0.1-3.0 mg/kg showed among the lowest clonal expansion.

Assay: immunoSEQ multiplex PCR; the TCRdb copy retains only in-frame clones and omits some. In the table there are some 15,000 clones, roughly 84% of which are singletons. A note on this clone: Its target is unknown.

This CDR3 region has 14 residues. The V and J ends lost 4 bases and 5 bases respectively, with 14 bases between them. Germline values: CDR1 MNHEY, CDR2 SVGAGI. Individuals having autoimmune disease history or systemic immunosuppression were not enrolled. This chain links TRBV6-5 with TRBJ2-5, with D possibly TRBD1 on 5 matching bases. Sequencing was performed on CD4+ or CD8+ T cells sorted from blood, taken in a trial of the OX40 agonist ivuxolimab. This receptor was obtained from an adult with an advanced solid tumor such as melanoma, head and neck, liver or kidney cancer. CDR3 protein: CASSSTVGLETQYF. The CDR3 DNA reads TGTGCCAGCAGTTCGACAGTGGGGTTGGAGACCCAGTACTTC.